This TCR beta chain was sequenced in a study of blood T cell repertoires in COVID-19 (dated by TCRdb to 2020 to 2021). Regarding the complete study: The collaborator samples originated in the United States, Italy and Spain and spanned the acute and convalescent phases of COVID-19. The material from the prospective study consisted of cDNA or gDNA derived from T cells, B-cell-depleted T cells, or PBMCs. Deeply sampled blood TCRbeta repertoires from subjects exposed to, actively infected with, or recovered from COVID-19 were included in the dataset. The repertoires were released in a freely available public database meant as a resource for research on the immune response to SARS-CoV-2. The samples were drawn from two sources: the first 160 participants of the ongoing ImmuneRACE study, and 1,000 to 1,500 subjects contributed by 6 global collaborators. Nearly every sample came with metadata listing a de-identified subject ID, COVID-19 status, age in years and sex. Where HLA class I and class II types were available, the types were taken from metadata supplied by the sample provider, not from assay-based typing.

Points the paper makes about the study in general: Clinical and demographic metadata were provided uncurated, with the amount varying by source and participant.

The collaborating institutions used their own protocols to collect whole blood in K2EDTA tubes. Collaborator samples were shipped for TCRbeta analysis as frozen whole blood, isolated PBMCs, or DNA extracted from either sample type. CDR1 and CDR2, looked up from the germline V gene, are MNHEY and SVGAGI. The CDR3 holds 15 amino acids from the cysteine to the phenylalanine. Only CDR3 DNA remains: 45 bases, in frame from the first base. The junction carries 7 bases between V and J, which are trimmed by 0 bases and 2 bases respectively. This clone came up once. Its antigen has not been determined. No much larger clone exists at a distance of one base, and base qualities are not known. TCRbeta CDR3 regions were amplified from genomic DNA using the immunoSEQ Assay, a bias-controlled multiplex PCR. Regarding the original processing steps: The number of nucleated cells in each sample was estimated by amplification of reference gene primers within the assay. To quantify the absolute abundance of each unique TCRbeta CDR3 rearrangement, sequence reads were collapsed and filtered. For each sample, productive Simpson clonality was calculated by taking the square root of Simpson's diversity index across productive rearrangements. Here the immuneACCESS table is served through TCRdb, limited to in-frame sequences with V and J called. Missing clones are a known gap in these copies; in checked studies unresolved V genes cover under half, and the rest lacks a known reason. D and trimming were read from the DNA, whereas the V and J calls and clone size are those reported in that table. Counted in this sample were about 70,000 clones; approximately 75% of them appeared once. The ten top clones hold just under 6.5% of the sample.

This clonotype was sampled from a woman aged 55-70 years with acute or convalescent COVID-19. The V and J genes are TRBV6-5 and TRBJ1-4, with the D gene not confidently named. Sequencing input: peripheral blood. The nucleotide sequence reads as follows: TGTGCCAGCAGTTACTCTCCGGGGACTAATGAAAAACTGTTTTTT. Its amino acids are CASSYSPGTNEKLFF.